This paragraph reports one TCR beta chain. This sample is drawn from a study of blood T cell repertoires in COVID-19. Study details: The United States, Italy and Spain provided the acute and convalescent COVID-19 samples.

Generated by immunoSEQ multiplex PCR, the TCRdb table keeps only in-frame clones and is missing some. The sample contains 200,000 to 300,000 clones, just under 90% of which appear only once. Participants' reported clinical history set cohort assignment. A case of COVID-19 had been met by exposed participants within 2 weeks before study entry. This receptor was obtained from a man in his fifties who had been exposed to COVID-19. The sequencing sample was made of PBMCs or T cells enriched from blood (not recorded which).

The CDR3 reads CASSQGGGSGELFF. CDR3 bases: TGCGCCAGCAGCCAGGGCGGGGGCTCCGGGGAGCTGTTTTTT. The chain combines TRBV5-1 with TRBJ2-2; possibly TRBD2 for D (7 bases). This CDR3 contains 14 residues. The germline V gene has CDR1 SGHRS and CDR2 YFSETQ. The V and J ends lost 4 bases and 6 bases respectively, with 13 bases between them. The full variable domain, completed using reference TRBV5-1 and TRBJ2-2, is KAGVTQTPRYLIKTRGQQVTLSCSPISGHRSVSWYQQTPGQGLQFLFEYFSETQRNKGNFPGRFSGRQFSNSRSEMNVSTLELGDSALYLCASSQGGGSGELFFGEGSRLTVL.